This is a list of T cell receptor beta chains from one sample in a study of cytomegalovirus exposure and HLA in healthy donors. Clones were read by immunoSEQ multiplex PCR, and TCRdb kept only the in-frame ones, dropping some. The sample has about 92,000 clones; approximately 84% are singletons. The sample consisted of PBMCs. Receptors originate from a girl aged 2-10 years in good health and CMV-seropositive. CDR3s include the opening cysteine and the closing phenylalanine or tryptophan. D genes are given only for firm matches. Clone size is shown for a subset of rows, as once, few, many or a class of expanded clone.

J | V | D | size | DNA | CDR3
TRBJ2-3 | TRBV15 | - | - | TGTGCCACCAGCGCCCGACTCCCTGGGGGCGGGGATACGCAGTATTTT | CATSARLPGGGDTQYF
TRBJ1-5 | TRBV19 | - | - | TGTGCCAGTAGAGGGGGATATCAGCCCCAGCATTTT | CASRGGYQPQHF
TRBJ1-5 | TRBV19 | - | few | TGTGCCAGTAGTATAGTTGTTCAGGGGCAGCCCCAGCATTTT | CASSIVVQGQPQHF
TRBJ2-5 | TRBV30 | - | - | TGTGCCTGGGTGCCAGGACAGAGCAGGGCGGAGACCCAGTACTTC | CAWVPGQSRAETQYF
TRBJ2-7 | TRBV6-5 | TRBD2 | - | TGTGCCAGCAGGCAGGGGACTAGCGTTAGCCACGAGCAGTACTTC | CASRQGTSVSHEQYF
TRBJ1-5 | TRBV5-6 | TRBD1 | - | TGTGCCAGCAGCTCAAAGACGGGACAGATCCATTTT | CASSSKTGQIHF
TRBJ1-1 | TRBV6-5 | TRBD1 | - | TGTGCCAGCAGTTACTCCGGGACAGCTACCACTGAAGCTTTCTTT | CASSYSGTATTEAFF
TRBJ2-5 | TRBV7-2 | TRBD1 | - | TGTGCCAGCACCCAGGGGGCATGGGAGACCCAGTACTTC | CASTQGAWETQYF
TRBJ2-7 | TRBV7-6 | TRBD1 | once | TGTGCCAGCAGCTTAGTACAGGGGCGGGTCTACGAGCAGTACTTC | CASSLVQGRVYEQYF
TRBJ2-7 | TRBV18 | - | once | TGTGCCAGCTCACCGTCGGGGTATTACGAGCAGTACTTC | CASSPSGYYEQYF
TRBJ1-1 | TRBV10-1 | - | - | TGCGCCAGCAGCTCTGGGGCTTTGAACACTGAAGCTTTCTTT | CASSSGALNTEAFF